Listed below are T cell receptor beta chains from one sample, sequenced in a study of blood T cell repertoires in COVID-19. The table came from immunoSEQ multiplex PCR; TCRdb's copy has only in-frame clones and leaves some out. The repertoire holds some 490,000 clones, with about 85% as singletons. Sequenced input: PBMCs or T cells enriched from blood (not recorded which). The receptors originated from a woman aged 60 to 75 who had recovered from COVID-19. CDR3s include the opening cysteine and the closing phenylalanine or tryptophan. A D gene is named only where the DNA matches it firmly. A row's size may be missing; if present it is once, few, many or a size class.

clone_size,d_call,j_call,v_call,cdr3_nt,cdr3_aa
NA,TRBD2,TRBJ2-1,TRBV2,TGTGCCAGCAGTGAAGGCCTAGCGGGGGGCTACAATGAGCAGTTCTTC,CASSEGLAGGYNEQFF
NA,TRBD1,TRBJ1-5,TRBV6-5,TGTGCCAGCAGCCCGGGACAGAGCAATCAGCCCCAGCATTTT,CASSPGQSNQPQHF
NA,NA,TRBJ2-2,TRBV2,TGTGCCAGCAGTCGTACGCTGCAGATCACCGGGGAGCTGTTTTTT,CASSRTLQITGELFF
NA,TRBD1,TRBJ1-1,TRBV6-5,TGTGCCAGCAGGGCCGGGACAGCCGGTGAAGCTTTCTTT,CASRAGTAGEAFF
NA,NA,TRBJ2-3,TRBV5-1,TGCGCCAGCAGCGTGGAGGGGAGGGATACGCAGTATTTT,CASSVEGRDTQYF
NA,TRBD1,TRBJ2-4,TRBV6-1,TGTGCCAGCAGTGGGACAGGGTATTTGGGGGAAAAAAACATTCAGTACTTC,CASSGTGYLGEKNIQYF
NA,TRBD1,TRBJ1-3,TRBV5-6,TGTGCCAGCAGCTTGGGGACAGGGAACATACGGAACACCATATATTTT,CASSLGTGNIRNTIYF
NA,NA,TRBJ1-1,TRBV11-3,TGTGCCAGCAGCTTAGGGAGCGGGGTTGAAGCTTTCTTT,CASSLGSGVEAFF
NA,NA,TRBJ1-2,TRBV9,TGTGCCAGCAGCGCCCCTGGTAGGGGAATGGGTGGCTACACCTTC,CASSAPGRGMGGYTF
NA,NA,TRBJ1-1,TRBV5-1,TGCGCCAGCAGCTTGTGGTCCGGGGATACTGAAGCTTTCTTT,CASSLWSGDTEAFF
NA,TRBD1,TRBJ2-3,TRBV19,TGTGCCAGTAGTATACTCTCCGGGACAGGGGGAGATACGCAGTATTTT,CASSILSGTGGDTQYF
NA,NA,TRBJ1-4,TRBV4-1,TGCGCCAGCAGCCAAGGCGGTGAAAAACTGTTTTTT,CASSQGGEKLFF
NA,NA,TRBJ1-6,TRBV20-1,TGCAGTGCTAGTGTAGAGGTCGGCTCACCCCTCCACTTT,CSASVEVGSPLHF
NA,NA,TRBJ2-2,TRBV30,TGTGCCTGGAGTACTCCGGTGGGCAGGGTCGGAACCGGGGAGCTGTTTTTT,CAWSTPVGRVGTGELFF
NA,TRBD2,TRBJ2-5,TRBV5-6,TGTGCCAGCAGCTTGGAGTCGTACGGGGGGGTCCAAGAGACCCAGTACTTC,CASSLESYGGVQETQYF
few,TRBD1,TRBJ1-6,TRBV6-5,TGTGCCAGCAGACGGGACAGTTCTTCACCCCTCCACTTT,CASRRDSSSPLHF
NA,TRBD1,TRBJ2-3,TRBV19,TGTGCCAGCAGTACAGGGGCGAGCACAGATACGCAGTATTTT,CASSTGASTDTQYF
once,TRBD1,TRBJ2-2,TRBV5-4,TGTGCCAGCAGCTCCGGGACAGGGTGGAACACCGGGGAGCTGTTTTTT,CASSSGTGWNTGELFF
NA,NA,TRBJ2-2,TRBV3-1/TRBV3-2,TGTGCCAGCAGCTCTACCACAGGGACCGGGGAGCTGTTTTTT,CASSSTTGTGELFF
NA,NA,TRBJ2-3,TRBV5-1,TGCGCCAGCAGCCCCGGACATGTGGGCACAGATACGCAGTATTTT,CASSPGHVGTDTQYF
NA,NA,TRBJ1-3,TRBV20-1,TGCAGTGCGTTAGGCGACAGCCTACCGCATTTT,CSALGDSLPHF
NA,TRBD2,TRBJ2-3,TRBV28,TGTGCCAGCAGCCCGGGACTAGCGGGCCTCACAGATACGCAGTATTTT,CASSPGLAGLTDTQYF
once,NA,TRBJ1-3,TRBV5-6,TGTGCCAGCAGCTTGAGACAGACCTCTGGAAACACCATATATTTT,CASSLRQTSGNTIYF
NA,NA,TRBJ2-5,TRBV19,TGTGCCAGTAGTATGATGAGCCACGAGACCCAGTACTTC,CASSMMSHETQYF
NA,TRBD2,TRBJ2-7,TRBV3-1/TRBV3-2,TGTGCCAGCAGCCAAGGCTACGGGGGGGCCTACGAGCAGTACTTC,CASSQGYGGAYEQYF
NA,NA,TRBJ2-3,TRBV25-1,TGTGCCAGCAGTGAAAGCGGCGGTACGCAGTATTTT,CASSESGGTQYF
NA,NA,TRBJ2-5,TRBV4-1,TGCGCCAGCAGCCGGGCCCTACAAGAGACCCAGTACTTC,CASSRALQETQYF
NA,TRBD2,TRBJ2-4,TRBV28,TGTGCCAGCAGCCGCGGGGGGGGAGCCAAAAACATTCAGTACTTC,CASSRGGGAKNIQYF
NA,NA,TRBJ1-2,TRBV2,TGTGCCAGCAGTGAGGGCCTGCTTTCTAACTATGGCTACACCTTC,CASSEGLLSNYGYTF
NA,TRBD1,TRBJ1-1,TRBV19,TGTGCCAGTAGTAGACAGCCGGGACAGGGGACTGAAGCTTTCTTT,CASSRQPGQGTEAFF
NA,NA,TRBJ2-3,TRBV7-9,TGTGCCAGCAGCTTAGGGCTAGCTCGCACAGATACGCAGTATTTT,CASSLGLARTDTQYF
NA,NA,TRBJ1-1,TRBV7-8,TGTGCCAGCAGCTCCCCTTCGGGGAGGAACACTGAAGCTTTCTTT,CASSSPSGRNTEAFF
NA,NA,TRBJ1-2,TRBV28,TGTGCCAGCAGTGCCGGCGGGGGGGCCCTATATGGCTACACCTTC,CASSAGGGALYGYTF
NA,TRBD1,TRBJ1-2,TRBV4-2,TGTGCCAGCAGCCAAGTGACAGGGGACTATGGCTACACCTTC,CASSQVTGDYGYTF
NA,TRBD1,TRBJ1-4,TRBV29-1,TGCAGCGTGGGAGCCGGGACAGGGGGCTTAGGTGAAAAACTGTTTTTT,CSVGAGTGGLGEKLFF
NA,TRBD1,TRBJ1-6,TRBV5-1,TGCGCCAGCAGCTCGGACAGGGGGAACTCACCCCTCCACTTT,CASSSDRGNSPLHF
few,NA,TRBJ2-5,TRBV18,TGTGCCAGCTCACCCAAGGGGGGGAAGGAGACCCAGTACTTC,CASSPKGGKETQYF
NA,NA,TRBJ2-5,TRBV2,TGTGCCAGCAGTGAGGGCAGGATGGAGACCCAGTACTTC,CASSEGRMETQYF
NA,TRBD1,TRBJ1-6,TRBV5-1,TGCGCCAGCAGCCGCACAGGGGATAATTCACCCCTCCACTTT,CASSRTGDNSPLHF
once,NA,TRBJ1-2,TRBV30,TGTGCCTGGAGTGTAAATCGGGCAGGGGCTGGCTATGGCTACACCTTC,CAWSVNRAGAGYGYTF
NA,NA,TRBJ2-5,TRBV12-3/TRBV12-4,TGTGCCAGCAGCCCGGACAGAGAGACCCAGTACTTC,CASSPDRETQYF
once,TRBD1,TRBJ1-2,TRBV19,TGTGCCAGTAGAGTGGGACAGGGGTATGGCTACACCTTC,CASRVGQGYGYTF